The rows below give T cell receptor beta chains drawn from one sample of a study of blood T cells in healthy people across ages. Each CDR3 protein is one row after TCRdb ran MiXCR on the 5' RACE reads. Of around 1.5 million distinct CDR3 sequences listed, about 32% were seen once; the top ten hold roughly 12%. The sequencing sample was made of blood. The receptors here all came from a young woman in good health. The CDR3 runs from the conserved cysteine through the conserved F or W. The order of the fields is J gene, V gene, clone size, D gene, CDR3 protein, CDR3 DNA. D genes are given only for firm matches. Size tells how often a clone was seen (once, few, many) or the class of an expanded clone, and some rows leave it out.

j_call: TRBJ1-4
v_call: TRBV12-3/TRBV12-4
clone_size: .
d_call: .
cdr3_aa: CASGSKLRGDEKLFF
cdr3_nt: TGTGCCAGCGGGTCGAAGTTGAGGGGGGATGAAAAACTGTTTTTT

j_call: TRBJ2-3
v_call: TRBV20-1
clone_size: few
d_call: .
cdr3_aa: CSASSVHSTDTQYF
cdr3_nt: TGCAGTGCTAGTAGTGTCCATTCCACAGATACGCAGTATTTT

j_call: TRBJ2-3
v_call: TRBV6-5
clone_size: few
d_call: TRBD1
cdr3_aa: CASSRGKNTDPQYF
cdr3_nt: TGTGCCAGCAGCAGGGGGAAGAACACAGATCCGCAGTATTTT

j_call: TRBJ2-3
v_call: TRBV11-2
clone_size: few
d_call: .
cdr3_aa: CASSFRVPTDTQYF
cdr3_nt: TGTGCCAGCAGCTTCCGGGTCCCGACAGATACGCAGTATTTT

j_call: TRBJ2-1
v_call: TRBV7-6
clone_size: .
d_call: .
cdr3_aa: CASSVPPYNEQSF
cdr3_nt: TGTGCCAGCAGCGTCCCTCCCTACAATGAGCAGTCCTTC

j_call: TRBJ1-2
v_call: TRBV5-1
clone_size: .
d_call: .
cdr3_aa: CASSTVIRGRRGYTF
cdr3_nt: TGCGCCAGCAGCACGGTGATTAGGGGTAGGCGTGGCTACACCTTC

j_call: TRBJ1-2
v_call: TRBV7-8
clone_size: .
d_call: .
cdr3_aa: CASSLDETSYGHTF
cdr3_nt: TGTGCCAGCAGCTTAGACGAAACATCCTACGGCCACACCTTC

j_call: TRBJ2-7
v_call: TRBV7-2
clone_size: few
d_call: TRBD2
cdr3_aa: CASSPGVAGEQYF
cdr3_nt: TGTGCCAGCAGCCCGGGGGTAGCGGGGGAGCAGTACTTC

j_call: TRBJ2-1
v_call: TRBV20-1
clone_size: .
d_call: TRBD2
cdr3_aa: CSARKAGGRNEQFF
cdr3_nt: TGCAGTGCTAGAAAAGCGGGGGGGCGGAATGAGCAGTTCTTC

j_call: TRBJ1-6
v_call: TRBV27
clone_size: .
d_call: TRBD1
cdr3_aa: CASSFLGTGNSPLHF
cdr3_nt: TGTGCCAGCAGTTTCCTTGGGACAGGAAATTCACCCCTCCACTTT